These 8 T cell receptor beta chains were sequenced from one sample in a study of beta chain features in type 1 diabetes. Points from the study as a whole: Type 1 diabetes patients showed a moderate but significant shortening of TCRB CDR3s in all four CD4+ subsets.

Their specific antigens are unknown. Reverse transcribing all isolated RNA meant expressed TCRB transcripts were sequenced. Assay used: immunoSEQ multiplex PCR; TCRdb lists only in-frame clones, some missing. This table has 300,000 to 400,000 clones, roughly 8.8% appearing once. Sequenced sample: central memory CD4+ T cells from blood. These receptors originate from a man aged 25-45 years with type 1 diabetes.

This rearrangement joins TRBV21-1 to TRBJ2-6. TRBV21-1 is a pseudogene segment. The CDR3 is made up of 21 amino acids. The CDR3 nucleotides are TGTGCCAGCAGCAAGAGAAGTCTCGGGCCCCTCCCCGTCCCTGGGGCCAACGTCCTGACTTTC. It translates to CASSKRSLGPLPVPGANVLTF.

This clone was detected only a few times. The chain joins TRBV27 to TRBJ1-2, with D uncertain. V lost 5 bases and J 0 bases, leaving 10 bases between the germline ends. This CDR3 region has 14 residues. The germline gives CDR1 MNHEY, CDR2 SMNVEV (reference sequence). The CDR3 here is CASSRVGANYGYTF. The CDR3 DNA is TGTGCCAGCAGTCGCGTGGGCGCTAACTATGGCTACACCTTC.

This clone was recorded many times. The genes are TRBV29-1 and TRBJ1-5; TRBD1 agrees at 9 bases. J gave up 11 bases and V 4 bases, and 6 bases lay outside the gene matches. This CDR3 is built from 12 residues. The V gene's germline CDR1 is SQVTM and CDR2 ANQGSEA. CDR3 nucleotides: TGCAGCGTTGCGGGACAGGGTTTGTCCCAGCATTTT. This sequence encodes CSVAGQGLSQHF.

This clone was seen only a few times. The chain is built from TRBV29-1 and TRBJ2-3; 9 bases agree with TRBD1. Per germline, CDR1 SQVTM and CDR2 ANQGSEA. The CDR3 has 14 residues. V lost 5 bases to trimming and J lost 6 bases; unmatched junction nucleotides: 9. Here the CDR3 reads CSVYGTGNFDTQYF. DNA of the CDR3: TGCAGCGTTTACGGGACAGGGAATTTCGATACGCAGTATTTT.

V is TRBV5-6 and J is TRBJ1-1, with a tentative D call TRBD1 (5 bases). CDR1 SGHDT and CDR2 YYEEEE come from the germline V gene. The CDR3 runs 12 residues. V gave up 1 base and J gave up 11 bases, with 12 bases separating them. The CDR3 protein is CASSLSGKRAFF. The DNA of the CDR3 is TGTGCCAGCAGCTTGTCAGGGAAGAGGGCTTTCTTT.

The chain uses TRBV27 and TRBJ2-7; TRBD2 is a possible D gene (5 bases). The germline V and J ends were trimmed by 5 bases and 2 bases, with 19 bases remaining between them. This CDR3 spans 16 amino acids. Germline assignment: CDR1 MNHEY and CDR2 SMNVEV (reference sequence). CDR3 protein: CASSDFLSGKTYEQYF. In DNA, the CDR3 is TGTGCCAGCAGTGATTTCTTGTCCGGGAAGACCTACGAGCAGTACTTC.

This clone was counted only a few times. The chain links TRBV5-1 to TRBJ1-6, with unresolved D. The CDR3 totals 16 residues. Trimming left V 0 bases short and J 5 bases short, with 12 bases between. Germline CDR1 SGHRS, CDR2 YFSETQ. The CDR3 here is CASSLDPGKHNSPLHF. The CDR3, as DNA: TGCGCCAGCAGCTTGGATCCAGGAAAGCATAATTCACCCCTCCACTTT.

V gene TRBV2 combines with J gene TRBJ2-5; D is possibly TRBD1 (5 bases). V lost 5 bases and J 5 bases, leaving 18 bases between the germline ends. The CDR3 has 15 residues. Looked up from germline, CDR1 is SNHLY and CDR2 is FYNNEI. CDR3 region: CASSRQLRSVETQYF. CDR3 bases: TGTGCCAGCAGTAGACAGCTGAGGAGCGTGGAGACCCAGTACTTC.